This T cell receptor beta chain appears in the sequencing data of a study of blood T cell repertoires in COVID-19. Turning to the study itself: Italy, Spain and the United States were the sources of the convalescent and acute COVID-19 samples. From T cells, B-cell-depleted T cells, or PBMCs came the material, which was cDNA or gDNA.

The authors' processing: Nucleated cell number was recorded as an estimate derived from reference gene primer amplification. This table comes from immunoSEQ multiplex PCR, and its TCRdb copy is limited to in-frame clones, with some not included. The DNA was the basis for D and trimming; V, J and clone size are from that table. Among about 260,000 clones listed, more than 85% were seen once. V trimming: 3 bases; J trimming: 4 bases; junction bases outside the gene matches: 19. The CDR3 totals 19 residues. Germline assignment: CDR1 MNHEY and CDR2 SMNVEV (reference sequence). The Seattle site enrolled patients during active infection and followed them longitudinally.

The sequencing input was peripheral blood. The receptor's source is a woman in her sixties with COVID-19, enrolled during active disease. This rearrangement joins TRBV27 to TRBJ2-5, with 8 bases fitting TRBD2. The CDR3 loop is CASSFLPSGHRPGGETQYF. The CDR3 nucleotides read TGTGCCAGCAGTTTTTTGCCTAGCGGGCACCGGCCCGGAGGAGAGACCCAGTACTTC.